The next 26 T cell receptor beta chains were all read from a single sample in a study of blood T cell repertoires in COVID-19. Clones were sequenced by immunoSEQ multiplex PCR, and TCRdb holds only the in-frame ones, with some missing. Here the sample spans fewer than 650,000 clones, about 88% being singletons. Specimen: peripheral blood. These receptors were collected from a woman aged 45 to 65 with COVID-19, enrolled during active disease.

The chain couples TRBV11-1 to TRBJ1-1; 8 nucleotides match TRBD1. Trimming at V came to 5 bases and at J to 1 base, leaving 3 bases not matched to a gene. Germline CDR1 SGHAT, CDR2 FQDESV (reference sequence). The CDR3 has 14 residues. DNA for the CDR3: TGTGCCAGCAGCCTGGACAGGGCGAACACTGAAGCTTTCTTT. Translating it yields CASSLDRANTEAFF.

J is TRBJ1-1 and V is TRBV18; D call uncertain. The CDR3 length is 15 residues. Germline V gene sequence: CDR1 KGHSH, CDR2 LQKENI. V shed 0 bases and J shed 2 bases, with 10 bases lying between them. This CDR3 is CASSPPEARNTEAFF. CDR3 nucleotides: TGTGCCAGCTCACCACCGGAGGCCCGAAACACTGAAGCTTTCTTT.

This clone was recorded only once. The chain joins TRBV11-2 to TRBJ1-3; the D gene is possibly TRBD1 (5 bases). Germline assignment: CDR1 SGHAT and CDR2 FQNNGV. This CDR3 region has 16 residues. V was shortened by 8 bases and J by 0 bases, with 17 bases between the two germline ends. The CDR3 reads CASADSFRASGNTIYF. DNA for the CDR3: TGTGCCAGCGCCGACAGTTTTAGGGCCTCTGGAAACACCATATATTTT.

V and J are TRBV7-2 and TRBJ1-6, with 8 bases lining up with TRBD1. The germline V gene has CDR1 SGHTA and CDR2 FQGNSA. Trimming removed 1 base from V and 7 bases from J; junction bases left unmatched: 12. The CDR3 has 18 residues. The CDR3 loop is CASSLGIGQGGSNSPLHF. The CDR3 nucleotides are TGTGCCAGCAGCTTAGGGATCGGACAGGGCGGGAGCAATTCACCCCTCCACTTT.

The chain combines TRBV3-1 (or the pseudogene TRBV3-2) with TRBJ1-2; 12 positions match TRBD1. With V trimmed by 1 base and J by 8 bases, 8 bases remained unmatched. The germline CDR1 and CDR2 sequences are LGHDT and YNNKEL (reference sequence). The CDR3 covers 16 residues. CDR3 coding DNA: TGTGCCAGCAGCCAAGCCACCCGGGACAGGGGGCAAGGCTACACCTTC. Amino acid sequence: CASSQATRDRGQGYTF.

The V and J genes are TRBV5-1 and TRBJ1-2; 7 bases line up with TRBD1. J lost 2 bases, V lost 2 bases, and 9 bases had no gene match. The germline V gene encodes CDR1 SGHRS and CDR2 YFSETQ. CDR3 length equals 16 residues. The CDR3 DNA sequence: TGCGCCAGCAGCTTCTCCCCCGGGACAGCAAACTATGGCTACACCTTC. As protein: CASSFSPGTANYGYTF.

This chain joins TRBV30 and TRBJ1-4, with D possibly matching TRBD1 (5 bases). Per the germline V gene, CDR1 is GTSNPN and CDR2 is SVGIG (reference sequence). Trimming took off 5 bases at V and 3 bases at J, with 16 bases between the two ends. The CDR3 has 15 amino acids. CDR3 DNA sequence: TGTGCCTGGGATACAGGAGCTCCTGCTAATGAAAAACTGTTTTTT. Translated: CAWDTGAPANEKLFF.

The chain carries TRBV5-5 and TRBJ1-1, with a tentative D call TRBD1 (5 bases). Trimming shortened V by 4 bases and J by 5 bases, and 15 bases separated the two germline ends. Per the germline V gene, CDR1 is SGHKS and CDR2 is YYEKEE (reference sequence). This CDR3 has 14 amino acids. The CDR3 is CASSRTGDGTEAFF. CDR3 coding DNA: TGTGCCAGCAGCCGGACGGGGGATGGGACTGAAGCTTTCTTT. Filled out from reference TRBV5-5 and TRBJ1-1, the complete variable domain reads DAGVTQSPTHLIKTRGQQVTLRCSPISGHKSVSWYQQVLGQGPQFIFQYYEKEERGRGNFPDRFSARQFPNYSSELNVNALLLGDSALYLCASSRTGDGTEAFFGQGTRLTVV.

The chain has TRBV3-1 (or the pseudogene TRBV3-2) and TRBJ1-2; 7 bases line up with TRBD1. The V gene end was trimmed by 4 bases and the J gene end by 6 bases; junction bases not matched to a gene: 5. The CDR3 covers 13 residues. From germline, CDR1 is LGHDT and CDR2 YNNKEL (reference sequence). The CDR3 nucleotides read TGTGCCAGCAGCCCGACAGGGATGGATGGCTACACCTTC. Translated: CASSPTGMDGYTF.

The CDR3 DNA follows: TGTGCCAGCAGCCAGAGTCACACTGAAGCTTTCTTT. Protein: CASSQSHTEAFF. The rearrangement joins TRBV3-1 (or the pseudogene TRBV3-2) to TRBJ1-1; D gene unclear. The CDR3 has 12 residues. V lost 3 bases to trimming and J lost 3 bases, with 5 bases between them. Per the germline V gene, CDR1 is LGHDT and CDR2 is YNNKEL (reference sequence).

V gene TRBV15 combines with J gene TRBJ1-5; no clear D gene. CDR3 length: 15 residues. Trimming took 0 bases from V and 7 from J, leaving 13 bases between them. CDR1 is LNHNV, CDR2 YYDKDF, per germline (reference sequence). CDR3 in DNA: TGTGCCACCAGCAGAGATCGGTCGGGTGGGCAGCCCCAGCATTTT. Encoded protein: CATSRDRSGGQPQHF. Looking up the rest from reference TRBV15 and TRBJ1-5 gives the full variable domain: DAMVIQNPRYQVTQFGKPVTLSCSQTLNHNVMYWYQQKSSQAPKLLFHYYDKDFNNEADTPDNFQSRRPNTSFCFLDIRSPGLGDTAMYLCATSRDRSGGQPQHFGDGTRLSIL.

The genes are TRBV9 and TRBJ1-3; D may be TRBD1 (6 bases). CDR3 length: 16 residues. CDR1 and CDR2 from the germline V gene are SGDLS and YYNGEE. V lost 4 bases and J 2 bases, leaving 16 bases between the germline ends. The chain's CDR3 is CASSSYRDPTGNTIYF. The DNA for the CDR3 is TGTGCCAGCAGCTCATACAGGGACCCCACTGGAAACACCATATATTTT.

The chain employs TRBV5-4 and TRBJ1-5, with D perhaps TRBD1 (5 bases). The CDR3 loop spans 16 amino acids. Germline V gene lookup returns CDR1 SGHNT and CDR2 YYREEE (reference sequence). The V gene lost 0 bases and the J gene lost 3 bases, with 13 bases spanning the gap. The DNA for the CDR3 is TGTGCCAGCAGCTTGGATGGACACGAGTTCAATCAGCCCCAGCATTTT. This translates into CASSLDGHEFNQPQHF.

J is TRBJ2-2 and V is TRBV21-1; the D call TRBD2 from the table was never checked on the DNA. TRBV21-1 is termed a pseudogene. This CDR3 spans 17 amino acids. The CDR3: CASSSRLAGDDDGELFF. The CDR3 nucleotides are TGTGCCAGCAGCTCCCGACTAGCGGGGGATGATGACGGGGAGCTGTTTTTT.

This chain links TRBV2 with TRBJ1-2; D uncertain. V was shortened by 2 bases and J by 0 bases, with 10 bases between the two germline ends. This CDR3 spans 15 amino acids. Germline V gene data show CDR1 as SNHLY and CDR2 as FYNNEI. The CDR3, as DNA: TGTGCCAGCAGTGAACTAACGGCGGCTAACTATGGCTACACCTTC. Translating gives CASSELTAANYGYTF.

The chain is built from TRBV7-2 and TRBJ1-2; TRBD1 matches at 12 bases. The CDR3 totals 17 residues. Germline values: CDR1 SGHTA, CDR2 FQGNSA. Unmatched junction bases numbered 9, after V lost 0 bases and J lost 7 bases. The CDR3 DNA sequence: TGTGCCAGCAGCTTAGCGGCGGGACAGGGGGCGTCAAGTGGCTACACCTTC. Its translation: CASSLAAGQGASSGYTF.

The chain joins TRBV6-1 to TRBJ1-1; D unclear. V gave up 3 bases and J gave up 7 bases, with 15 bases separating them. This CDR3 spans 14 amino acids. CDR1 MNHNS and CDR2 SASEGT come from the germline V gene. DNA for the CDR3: TGTGCCAGCAGTGAGGGCAGATCGAGTAGTGAAGCTTTCTTT. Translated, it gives CASSEGRSSSEAFF.

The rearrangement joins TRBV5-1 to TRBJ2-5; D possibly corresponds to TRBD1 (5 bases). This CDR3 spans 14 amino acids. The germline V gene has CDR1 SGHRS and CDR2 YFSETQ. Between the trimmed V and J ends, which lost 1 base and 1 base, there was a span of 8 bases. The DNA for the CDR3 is TGCGCCAGCAGCTTGAATGGGGCCCAAGAGACCCAGTACTTC. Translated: CASSLNGAQETQYF.

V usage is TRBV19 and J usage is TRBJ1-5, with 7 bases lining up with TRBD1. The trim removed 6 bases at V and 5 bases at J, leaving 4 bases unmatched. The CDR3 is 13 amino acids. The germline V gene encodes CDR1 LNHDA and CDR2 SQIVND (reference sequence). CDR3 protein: CASRQGTDQPQHF. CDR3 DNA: TGTGCCAGTAGACAGGGGACCGATCAGCCCCAGCATTTT.

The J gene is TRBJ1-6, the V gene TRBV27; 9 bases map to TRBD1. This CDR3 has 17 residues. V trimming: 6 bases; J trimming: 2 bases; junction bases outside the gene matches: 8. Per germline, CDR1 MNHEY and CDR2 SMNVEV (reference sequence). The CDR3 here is CASRSGTGFPYNSPLHF. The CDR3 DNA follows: TGTGCCAGCAGGTCCGGGACAGGGTTCCCCTATAATTCACCCCTCCACTTT.

This CDR3 reads CASSLDSANYGYTF. The CDR3 bases are TGTGCCAGCAGCTTGGACAGTGCTAACTATGGCTACACCTTC. J is TRBJ1-2 and V is TRBV7-3; perhaps TRBD1 as D (6 bases). The CDR3 loop spans 14 amino acids. V was shortened by 3 bases and J by 0 bases, with 8 bases between the two germline ends. Germline CDR1 SGHTA, CDR2 FQGTGA.

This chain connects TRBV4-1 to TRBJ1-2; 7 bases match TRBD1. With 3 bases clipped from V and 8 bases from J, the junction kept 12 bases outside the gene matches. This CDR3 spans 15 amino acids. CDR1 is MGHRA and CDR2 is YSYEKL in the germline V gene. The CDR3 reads CASSQETGLSSGYTF. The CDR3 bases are TGCGCCAGCAGCCAGGAGACAGGGTTAAGCTCAGGCTACACCTTC.

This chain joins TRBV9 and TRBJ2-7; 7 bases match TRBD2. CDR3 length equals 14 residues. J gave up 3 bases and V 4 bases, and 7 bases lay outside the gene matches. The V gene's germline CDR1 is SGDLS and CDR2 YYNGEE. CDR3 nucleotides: TGTGCCAGCAGCCTAATGGGGAGGGACTACGAGCAGTACTTC. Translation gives CASSLMGRDYEQYF.

The CDR3 DNA reads as TGTGCCACCAGTGACCCCGCAGGGGATGACGAAGCTTTCTTT. It encodes CATSDPAGDDEAFF. The chain has TRBV24-1 and TRBJ1-1, with D possibly TRBD1 on 6 matching bases. The germline gives CDR1 KGHDR, CDR2 SFDVKD. The CDR3 is 14 residues long. V was trimmed by 4 bases and J by 8 bases, leaving 16 bases between them.

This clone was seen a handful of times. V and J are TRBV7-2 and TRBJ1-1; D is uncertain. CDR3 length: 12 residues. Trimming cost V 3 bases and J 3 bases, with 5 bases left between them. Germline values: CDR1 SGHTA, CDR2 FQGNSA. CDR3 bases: TGTGCCAGCAGCTTCGGGGACACTGAAGCTTTCTTT. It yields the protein CASSFGDTEAFF.

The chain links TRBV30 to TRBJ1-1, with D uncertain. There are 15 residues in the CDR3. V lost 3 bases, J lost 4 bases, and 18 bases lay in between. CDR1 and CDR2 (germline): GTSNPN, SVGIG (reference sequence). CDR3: CAWRTPPGYATEAFF. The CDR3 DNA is TGTGCCTGGAGGACCCCCCCAGGCTATGCCACTGAAGCTTTCTTT.